This section outlines one TCR beta chain sequence together with its context. The CDR3 runs to 12 residues. The V gene end was trimmed by 7 bases and the J gene end by 9 bases; junction bases not matched to a gene: 4. The germline gives CDR1 LGHNT, CDR2 FRNRAP. This sample was included in a study of T cell changes during pregnancy in multiple sclerosis. Generated by immunoSEQ multiplex PCR, the TCRdb table keeps only in-frame clones and is missing some. The sample includes fewer than 45,000 clones, 90% of them seen just once. The sequences come from peripheral blood, collected in the third trimester of pregnancy. This receptor was taken from a female donor in good health, enrolled as a control in a pregnancy study. V gene TRBV12-5 combines with J gene TRBJ2-1; the match to TRBD2 covers 9 bases. As DNA, the CDR3 is TGTGCTAGTGAAATAGCGGGGGCTGAGCAGTTCTTC. Its protein is CASEIAGAEQFF.